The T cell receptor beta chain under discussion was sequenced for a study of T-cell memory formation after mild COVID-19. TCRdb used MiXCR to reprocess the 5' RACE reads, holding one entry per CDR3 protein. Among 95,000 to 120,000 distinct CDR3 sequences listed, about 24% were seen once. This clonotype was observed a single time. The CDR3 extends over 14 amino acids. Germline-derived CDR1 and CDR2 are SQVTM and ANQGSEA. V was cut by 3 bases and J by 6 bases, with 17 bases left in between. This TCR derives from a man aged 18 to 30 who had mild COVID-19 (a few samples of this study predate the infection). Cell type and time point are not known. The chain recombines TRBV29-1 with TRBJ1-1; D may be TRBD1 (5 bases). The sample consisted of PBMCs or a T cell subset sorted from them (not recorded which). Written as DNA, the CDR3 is TGCAGCGTTGAGGGGCCCCAAGGAGGGGCTGAAGCTTTCTTT. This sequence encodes CSVEGPQGGAEAFF.